This T cell receptor beta chain was sequenced in a study of vaccination and CD4 T cells after COVID-19. Study information: Subjects got two shots of BNT162b2 or mRNA-1273 vaccine. In culture, cells were exposed to overlapping spike peptides from SARS-CoV-2, HCoV-NL63, HCoV-OC43 and HCoV-229E.

Treatment meaning: roughly 10-day PBMC culture with coronavirus spike peptide pools or control peptides (ViraFEST assay). Culture proceeded for approximately ten days, and CD4+ T cells were then isolated by negative selection. The CDR3 runs 13 residues. V shed 8 bases and J shed 0 bases, with 10 bases lying between them. Germline CDR1 reads MNHNS; CDR2 reads SASEGT. An Oncomine TCR Beta short-read assay was used to sequence the DNA from cultured CD4+ T cells. Genomic DNA was extracted from cultured CD4+ T cells. MiXCR, applied by TCRdb to the PCR reads, yields one record per CDR3 protein. The sample contains around 15,000 distinct CDR3 sequences, approximately 48% of which appear only once. Remarks on this clonotype: Its specificity is not known.

The sequence came from a human donor who had recovered from COVID-19. The sample consisted of CD4+ T cells from blood, cultured in vitro. The chain is built from TRBV6-1 and TRBJ1-1, with D perhaps TRBD1 (5 bases). The CDR3 region has the DNA TGTGCCAGCGGGGGGTTCTTGAACACTGAAGCTTTCTTT. Amino acids: CASGGFLNTEAFF.